The sequence of this TCR beta chain was determined in a study of T cell responses to AZD1222 COVID-19 vaccine. Points from the study as a whole: There were mostly white British donors and more females than males, and clonal diversity was possibly underestimated.

Turning to this clone: Its antigen is currently unknown.

Repertoires were generated with immunoSEQ multiplex PCR, while TCRdb's copy carries only in-frame clones and drops some. The table lists fewer than 200,000 clones, roughly 92% of them singletons. This specimen consisted of peripheral blood, obtained on day 0 of AZD1222 vaccination. This clonotype was obtained from an adult in good health.

The DNA of the CDR3 is TGCGCCAGCAGCTTGGAAATCCGTAATGAAAAACTGTTTTTT. Translated, it gives CASSLEIRNEKLFF. The chain has TRBV5-1 and TRBJ1-4; D uncertain. Germline V CDR1 and CDR2: SGHRS, YFSETQ. The CDR3 spans 14 residues. V shed 0 bases and J shed 4 bases, with 7 bases lying between them. The full variable domain, rest sourced from reference TRBV5-1 and TRBJ1-4, is KAGVTQTPRYLIKTRGQQVTLSCSPISGHRSVSWYQQTPGQGLQFLFEYFSETQRNKGNFPGRFSGRQFSNSRSEMNVSTLELGDSALYLCASSLEIRNEKLFFGSGTQLSVL.